Below are 9 T cell receptor beta chains sequenced from a single sample in a study of T cell responses to AZD1222 COVID-19 vaccine. Produced via immunoSEQ multiplex PCR; TCRdb's table is partial and in-frame only. This repertoire shows roughly 200,000 clones, approximately 92% found once; its top ten account for less than 4%. This material consisted of peripheral blood, taken 28 days after the second dose of the MenACWY control vaccine. These receptors were collected from an adult who received the MenACWY meningococcal vaccine as a control.

The gene calls are TRBV5-4 and TRBJ2-7; a weak D match, TRBD2 (6 bases). There are 14 residues in the CDR3. Germline CDR1 reads SGHNT; CDR2 reads YYREEE (reference sequence). Trimming cost V 0 bases and J 2 bases, with 9 bases left between them. Written as DNA, the CDR3 is TGTGCCAGCAGCTTGGTGGAGGGGCCCTACGAGCAGTACTTC. Translating it yields CASSLVEGPYEQYF. Together with reference TRBV5-4 and TRBJ2-7, the CDR3 gives the full variable domain: ETGVTQSPTHLIKTRGQQVTLRCSSQSGHNTVSWYQQALGQGPQFIFQYYREEENGRGNFPPRFSGLQFPNYSSELNVNALELDDSALYLCASSLVEGPYEQYFGPGTRLTVT.

The rearrangement links TRBV4-1 to TRBJ1-2; tentative D call: TRBD1 (5 bases). The germline V gene has CDR1 MGHRA and CDR2 YSYEKL. The CDR3 has 16 residues. Trimming took 0 bases from V and 8 from J, leaving 19 bases between them. The CDR3: CASSQDRKGEVGGYTF. The CDR3 region has the DNA TGCGCCAGCAGCCAAGATCGAAAAGGGGAGGTGGGCGGCTACACCTTC.

V and J are TRBV7-3 and TRBJ2-1, with D unresolved. The CDR3 is 15 residues long. V was trimmed by 1 base and J by 5 bases, leaving 12 bases between them. From germline, CDR1 is SGHTA and CDR2 FQGTGA. Here the CDR3 reads CASSLSPLFDNEQFF. In DNA, the CDR3 is TGTGCCAGCAGCTTAAGCCCCCTCTTTGACAATGAGCAGTTCTTC.

V and J are TRBV24-1 and TRBJ2-1, with D unclear. V was shortened by 6 bases and J by 7 bases, with 15 bases between the two germline ends. This CDR3 has 14 amino acids. In germline, CDR1 is KGHDR, CDR2 SFDVKD. The CDR3, as DNA: TGTGCCACCAGTTTAGCCGGTATTAAGAATGAGCAGTTCTTC. Protein sequence: CATSLAGIKNEQFF.

The chain carries TRBV19 and TRBJ2-1, with TRBD2 matching over 12 bases. The CDR3 is 13 residues long. Germline V CDR1 and CDR2: LNHDA, SQIVND (reference sequence). V shed 5 bases, J shed 13 bases, and the junction held 6 bases outside the gene matches. The CDR3 region is CASSLRTSGDQFF. The CDR3 bases are TGTGCCAGTAGTCTTCGGACTAGCGGGGATCAGTTCTTC.

This clone was seen just once. V and J are TRBV27 and TRBJ2-1; 13 bases are shared with TRBD2. The CDR3 covers 17 residues. Germline CDR1 and CDR2: MNHEY and SMNVEV (reference sequence). V gave up 3 bases and J gave up 8 bases; unmatched junction bases: 10. CDR3 nucleotides: TGTGCCAGCAGTTTCCGATCGACTAGCGGGAGGTGGGATGAGCAGTTCTTC. Its translation: CASSFRSTSGRWDEQFF.

The rearrangement uses TRBV7-9 and TRBJ2-7; tentatively, D is TRBD2 (5 bases). This CDR3 comprises 11 residues. Germline V CDR1 and CDR2: SEHNR, FQNEAQ (reference sequence). V dropped 5 bases and J dropped 7 bases, with 9 bases sitting between them. In DNA, the CDR3 is TGTGCCAGCAGCCTCCAGCGGGAGCAGTACTTC. Protein sequence: CASSLQREQYF.

The gene calls are TRBV27 and TRBJ1-2; the D is unclear. From germline, CDR1 is MNHEY and CDR2 SMNVEV (reference sequence). Trimming removed 7 bases at V and 8 bases at J, with 11 bases between. CDR3 size: 11 residues. The CDR3 region has the DNA TGTGCCAGCAATCCGCCGAAGGGCTACACCTTC. Its protein product is CASNPPKGYTF.

The V call is TRBV25-1, the J call TRBJ1-5; 7 positions agree with TRBD1. V shed 3 bases and J 5 bases; nucleotides not matched to a gene: 10. CDR1 MGHDK and CDR2 SYGVNS come from the germline V gene. CDR3 size: 16 residues. This CDR3 reads CASSEKGTEKDQPQHF. CDR3 coding DNA: TGTGCCAGCAGTGAGAAAGGGACAGAGAAAGATCAGCCCCAGCATTTT.